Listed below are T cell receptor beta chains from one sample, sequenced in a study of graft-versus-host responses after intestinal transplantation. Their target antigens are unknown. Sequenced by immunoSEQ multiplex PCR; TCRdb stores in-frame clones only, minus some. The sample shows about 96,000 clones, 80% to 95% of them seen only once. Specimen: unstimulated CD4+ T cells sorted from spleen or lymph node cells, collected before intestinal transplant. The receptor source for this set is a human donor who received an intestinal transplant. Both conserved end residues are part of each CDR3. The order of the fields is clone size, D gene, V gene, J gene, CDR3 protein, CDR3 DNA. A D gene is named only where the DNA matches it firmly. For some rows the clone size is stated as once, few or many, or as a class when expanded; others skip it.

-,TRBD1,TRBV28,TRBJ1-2,CASSPTGQGWYGYTF,TGTGCCAGCAGTCCCACGGGACAGGGATGGTATGGCTACACCTTC
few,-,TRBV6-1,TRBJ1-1,CASSAGGAKAFF,TGTGCCAGCAGTGCGGGTGGGGCCAAAGCTTTCTTT
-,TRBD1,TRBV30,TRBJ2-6,CAWDLIVTGASGANVLTF,TGTGCCTGGGACCTTATTGTAACAGGGGCGTCTGGGGCCAACGTCCTGACTTTC
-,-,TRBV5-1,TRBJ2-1,CASSLAVGGFGYNEQFF,TGCGCCAGCAGCTTGGCCGTTGGGGGGTTTGGCTACAATGAGCAGTTCTTC
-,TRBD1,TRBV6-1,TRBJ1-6,CASSEAYRGSYNSPLHF,TGTGCCAGCAGTGAAGCGTACAGGGGCTCCTATAATTCACCCCTCCACTTT
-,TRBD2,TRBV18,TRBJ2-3,CASSTTVPSGGGGSPQYF,TGTGCCAGCTCAACCACTGTACCTAGCGGGGGTGGTGGATCCCCGCAGTATTTT
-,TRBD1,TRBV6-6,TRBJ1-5,CASRGQVNNQPQHF,TGTGCCAGCAGGGGACAGGTGAACAATCAGCCCCAGCATTTT
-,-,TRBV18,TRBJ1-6,CASSLSDTDSPLHF,TGTGCCAGCTCACTATCGGACACAGATTCACCCCTCCACTTT
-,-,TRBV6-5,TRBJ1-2,CASSYWGRNNYGYTF,TGTGCCAGCAGTTACTGGGGCAGAAACAACTATGGCTACACCTTC
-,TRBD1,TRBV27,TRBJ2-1,CASSLSIGGSEQFF,TGTGCCAGCAGTTTATCGATAGGGGGCAGTGAGCAGTTCTTC
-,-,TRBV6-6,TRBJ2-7,CASSYPLYEQYF,TGTGCCAGCAGTTACCCCCTCTACGAGCAGTACTTC
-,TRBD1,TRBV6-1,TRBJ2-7,CASSGTGTGVSYEQYF,TGTGCCAGCAGTGGAACCGGGACAGGGGTTTCCTACGAGCAGTACTTC
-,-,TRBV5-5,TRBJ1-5,CASGKSSEPQHF,TGTGCCAGCGGCAAATCGAGCGAGCCCCAGCATTTT
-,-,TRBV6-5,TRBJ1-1,CASSYGAAWEAEAFF,TGTGCCAGCAGTTACGGGGCAGCTTGGGAAGCTGAAGCTTTCTTT
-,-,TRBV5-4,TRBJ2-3,CARTLPGTTEGPDTQYF,TGTGCCAGAACCCTTCCCGGGACAACTGAAGGCCCAGATACGCAGTATTTT
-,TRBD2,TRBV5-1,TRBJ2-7,CASSLSWGGYEQYF,TGCGCCAGCAGCTTGTCTTGGGGGGGCTACGAGCAGTACTTC
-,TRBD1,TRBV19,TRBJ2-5,CASSIGWTGEETQYF,TGTGCCAGTAGTATTGGGTGGACAGGGGAAGAGACCCAGTACTTC
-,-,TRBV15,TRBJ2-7,CATSRFDRDSYEQYF,TGTGCCACCAGCAGGTTCGACCGGGACTCCTACGAGCAGTACTTC
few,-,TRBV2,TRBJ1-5,CASSRTVSNQPQHF,TGTGCCAGCAGTAGGACAGTGAGCAATCAGCCCCAGCATTTT
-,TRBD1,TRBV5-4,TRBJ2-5,CASRPYPHRDREETQYF,TGTGCCAGCAGACCCTACCCACACCGGGACAGGGAAGAGACCCAGTACTTC
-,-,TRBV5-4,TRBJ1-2,CASTSGRGYGYTF,TGTGCCAGCACCTCAGGACGGGGGTACGGCTACACCTTC
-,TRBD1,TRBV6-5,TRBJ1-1,CASRNYRGGTEAFF,TGTGCCAGCAGGAACTACAGGGGTGGGACTGAAGCTTTCTTT
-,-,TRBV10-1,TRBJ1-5,CASAPRERVFQPQHF,TGCGCCAGCGCCCCTCGGGAGCGAGTTTTTCAGCCCCAGCATTTT
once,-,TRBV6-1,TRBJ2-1,CASTPTGYSYNEQFF,TGTGCCAGCACCCCCACGGGGTACTCCTACAATGAGCAGTTCTTC
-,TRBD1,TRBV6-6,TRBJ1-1,CASSYPGQGKNTEAFF,TGTGCCAGCAGTTATCCGGGACAGGGGAAGAACACTGAAGCTTTCTTT
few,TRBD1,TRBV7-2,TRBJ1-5,CASSLDRGRQPQHF,TGTGCCAGCAGCTTAGACAGGGGGCGGCAGCCCCAGCATTTT
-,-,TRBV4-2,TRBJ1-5,CASSQGGPLQPQHF,TGTGCCAGCAGCCAAGGGGGGCCGTTACAGCCCCAGCATTTT
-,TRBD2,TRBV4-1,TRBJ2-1,CASSQNPTGGGYNEQFF,TGCGCCAGCAGCCAAAATCCCACCGGGGGGGGATACAATGAGCAGTTCTTC
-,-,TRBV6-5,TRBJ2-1,CASSYISSREQFF,TGTGCCAGCAGTTATATCTCCTCACGGGAGCAGTTCTTC
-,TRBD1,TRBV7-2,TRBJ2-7,CASSLGGQGMSYEQYF,TGTGCCAGCAGCTTAGGAGGACAGGGGATGTCCTACGAGCAGTACTTC
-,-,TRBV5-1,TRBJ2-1,CASSSLGSRPYNEQFF,TGCGCCAGCAGCTCCCTTGGTTCTAGGCCCTACAATGAGCAGTTCTTC
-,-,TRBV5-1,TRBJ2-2,CASSLGGAPGELFF,TGCGCCAGCAGCTTGGGCGGGGCCCCCGGGGAGCTGTTTTTT
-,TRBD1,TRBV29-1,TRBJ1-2,CSVGGTGWRNGYGYTF,TGCAGCGTTGGGGGGACAGGGTGGCGCAATGGCTATGGCTACACCTTC
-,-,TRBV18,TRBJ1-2,CASSGQTNYGYTF,TGTGCCAGCTCAGGACAGACGAACTATGGCTACACCTTC
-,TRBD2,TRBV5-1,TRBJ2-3,CASSLAGTSRDTQYF,TGCGCCAGCAGCTTGGCCGGGACTAGCCGGGATACGCAGTATTTT
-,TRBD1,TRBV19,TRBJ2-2,CATRATGVFGELFF,TGTGCCACCCGAGCGACAGGGGTTTTCGGGGAGCTGTTTTTT
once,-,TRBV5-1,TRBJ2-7,CASSSGLAYEQYF,TGCGCCAGCAGCTCAGGACTGGCCTACGAGCAGTACTTC
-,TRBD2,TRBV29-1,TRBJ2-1,CSVGPGLAVSNEQFF,TGCAGCGTCGGTCCGGGACTAGCGGTAAGCAATGAGCAGTTCTTC
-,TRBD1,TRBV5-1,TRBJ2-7,CASHKGQFDDEQYF,TGCGCCAGCCATAAGGGACAGTTTGACGACGAGCAGTACTTC
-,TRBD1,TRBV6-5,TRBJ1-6,CASSRQGPYNSPLHF,TGTGCCAGCAGTAGACAGGGCCCCTATAATTCACCCCTCCACTTT
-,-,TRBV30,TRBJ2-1,CAWSDGGGNNEQFF,TGTGCCTGGAGTGACGGCGGAGGAAACAATGAGCAGTTCTTC
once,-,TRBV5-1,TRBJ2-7,CASSSPRGAGNEQYF,TGCGCCAGCAGCAGTCCGAGGGGCGCGGGAAACGAGCAGTACTTC
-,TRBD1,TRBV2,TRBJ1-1,CASRADRGGTEAFF,TGTGCCAGCAGAGCAGACAGGGGGGGAACTGAAGCTTTCTTT
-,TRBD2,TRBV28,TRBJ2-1,CASRKGLAGSTEQFF,TGTGCCAGCAGAAAGGGACTAGCGGGATCCACTGAGCAGTTCTTC
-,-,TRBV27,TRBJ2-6,CASSWGFSGANVLTF,TGTGCCAGCAGTTGGGGCTTCTCTGGGGCCAACGTCCTGACTTTC
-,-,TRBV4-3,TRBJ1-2,CASSQVDRQDYGYTF,TGCGCCAGCAGCCAAGTTGACAGGCAGGACTATGGCTACACCTTC
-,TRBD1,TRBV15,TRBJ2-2,CATSRIQGPDTGELFF,TGTGCCACCAGCAGAATACAGGGGCCAGACACCGGGGAGCTGTTTTTT
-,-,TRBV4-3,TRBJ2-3,CASSPGGHPTDTQYF,TGCGCCAGCAGCCCGGGGGGCCATCCCACAGATACGCAGTATTTT
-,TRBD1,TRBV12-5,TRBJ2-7,CASGGTGTGIYEQYF,TGTGCTAGTGGGGGCACCGGGACAGGGATCTACGAGCAGTACTTC
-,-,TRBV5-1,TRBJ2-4,CASSWDSPGRGPLAKNIQYF,TGCGCCAGCAGCTGGGATTCGCCTGGAAGGGGCCCTCTAGCCAAAAACATTCAGTACTTC
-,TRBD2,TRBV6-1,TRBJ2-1,CASSKVAGGSYEQFF,TGTGCCAGTTCAAAAGTGGCGGGGGGGAGTTATGAGCAGTTCTTC
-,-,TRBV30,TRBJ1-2,CAWSVSYGYTF,TGTGCCTGGAGTGTATCGTATGGCTACACCTTC
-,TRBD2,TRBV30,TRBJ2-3,CAWSKVAGTDTQYF,TGTGCCTGGAGTAAGGTAGCGGGAACAGATACGCAGTATTTT
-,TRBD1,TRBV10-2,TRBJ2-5,CASTGQGAGEETQYF,TGCGCCAGCACCGGACAGGGGGCGGGTGAAGAGACCCAGTACTTC
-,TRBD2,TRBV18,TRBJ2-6,CASSPWAGGPSGANVLTF,TGTGCCAGCTCACCATGGGCGGGGGGGCCATCTGGGGCCAACGTCCTGACTTTC
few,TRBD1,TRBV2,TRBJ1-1,CASCEQGTEAFF,TGTGCCAGCTGTGAACAGGGGACTGAAGCTTTCTTT
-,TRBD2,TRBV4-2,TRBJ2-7,CASSQDAALAGVVEQYF,TGTGCCAGCAGCCAAGACGCAGCGCTAGCGGGAGTGGTAGAGCAGTACTTC
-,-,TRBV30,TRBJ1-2,CAWIRTVSYGYTF,TGTGCCTGGATACGGACAGTCTCCTATGGCTACACCTTC